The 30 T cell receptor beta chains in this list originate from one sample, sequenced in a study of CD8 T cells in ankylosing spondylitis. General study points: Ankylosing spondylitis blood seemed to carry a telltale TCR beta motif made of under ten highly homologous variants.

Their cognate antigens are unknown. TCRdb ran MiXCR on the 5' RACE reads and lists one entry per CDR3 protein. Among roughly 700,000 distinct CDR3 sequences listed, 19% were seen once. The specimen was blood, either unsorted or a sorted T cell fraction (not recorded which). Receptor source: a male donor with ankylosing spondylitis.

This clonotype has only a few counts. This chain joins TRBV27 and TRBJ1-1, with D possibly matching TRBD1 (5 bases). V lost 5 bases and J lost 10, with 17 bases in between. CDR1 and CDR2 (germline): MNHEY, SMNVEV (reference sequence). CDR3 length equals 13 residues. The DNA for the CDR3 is TGTGCCAGCAGTCCAGGGAAAGGAGGGCGAGCTTTCTTT. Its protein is CASSPGKGGRAFF.

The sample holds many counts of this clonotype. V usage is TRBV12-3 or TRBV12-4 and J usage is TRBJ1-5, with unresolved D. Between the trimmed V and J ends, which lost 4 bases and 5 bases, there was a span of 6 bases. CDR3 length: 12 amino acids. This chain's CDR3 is CASSSPDQPQHF. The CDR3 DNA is TGTGCCAGCAGTTCCCCAGATCAGCCCCAGCATTTT.

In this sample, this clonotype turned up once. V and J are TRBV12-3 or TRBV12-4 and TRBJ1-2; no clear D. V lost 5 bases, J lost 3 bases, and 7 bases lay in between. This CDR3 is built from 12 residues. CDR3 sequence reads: CASSIDYYGYTF. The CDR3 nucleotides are TGTGCCAGCAGTATCGACTACTATGGCTACACCTTC.

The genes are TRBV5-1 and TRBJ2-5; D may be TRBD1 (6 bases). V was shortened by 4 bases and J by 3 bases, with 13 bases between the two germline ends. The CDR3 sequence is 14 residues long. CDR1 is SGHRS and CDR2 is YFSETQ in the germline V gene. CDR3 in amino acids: CASSLRDTKETQYF. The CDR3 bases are TGCGCCAGCAGCCTTCGGGACACAAAAGAGACCCAGTACTTC. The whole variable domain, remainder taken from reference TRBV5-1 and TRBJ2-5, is KAGVTQTPRYLIKTRGQQVTLSCSPISGHRSVSWYQQTPGQGLQFLFEYFSETQRNKGNFPGRFSGRQFSNSRSEMNVSTLELGDSALYLCASSLRDTKETQYFGPGTRLLVL.

This CDR3 is CASSADWMNTGELFF. CDR3 bases: TGTGCCAGCAGCGCCGACTGGATGAACACCGGGGAGCTGTTTTTT. This rearrangement joins TRBV9 to TRBJ2-2, with no clear D. This CDR3 has 15 amino acids. Looked up from germline, CDR1 is SGDLS and CDR2 is YYNGEE. Between the trimmed V and J ends, which lost 3 bases and 1 base, there was a span of 10 bases.

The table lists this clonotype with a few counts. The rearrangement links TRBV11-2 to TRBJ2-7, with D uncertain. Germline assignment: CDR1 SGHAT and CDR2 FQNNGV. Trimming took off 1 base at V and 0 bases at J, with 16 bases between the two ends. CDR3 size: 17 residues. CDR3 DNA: TGTGCCAGCAGCTTAGGGGCTCGGTCTCTCAGCTCCTACGAGCAGTACTTC. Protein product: CASSLGARSLSSYEQYF.

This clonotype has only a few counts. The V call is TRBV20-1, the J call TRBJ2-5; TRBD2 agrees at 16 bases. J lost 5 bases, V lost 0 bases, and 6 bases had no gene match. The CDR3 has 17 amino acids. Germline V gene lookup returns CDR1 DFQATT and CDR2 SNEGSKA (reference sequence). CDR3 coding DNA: TGCAGTGCTAGAGATGGGACTAGCGGGGGGGCGGTGGAGACCCAGTACTTC. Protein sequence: CSARDGTSGGAVETQYF.

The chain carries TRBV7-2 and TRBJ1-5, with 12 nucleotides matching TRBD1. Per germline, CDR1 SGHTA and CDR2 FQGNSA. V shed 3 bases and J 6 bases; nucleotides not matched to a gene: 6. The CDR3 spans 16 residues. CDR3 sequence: CASSLGTGGESQPQHF. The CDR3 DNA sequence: TGTGCCAGCAGCTTGGGGACAGGGGGCGAGAGTCAGCCCCAGCATTTT.

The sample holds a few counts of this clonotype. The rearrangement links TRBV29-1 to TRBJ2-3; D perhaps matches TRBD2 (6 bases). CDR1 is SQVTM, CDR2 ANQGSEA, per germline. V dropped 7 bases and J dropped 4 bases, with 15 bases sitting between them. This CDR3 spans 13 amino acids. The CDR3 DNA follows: TGCAGCGCCGGGAGCGGTTTGGCAGATACGCAGTATTTT. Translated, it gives CSAGSGLADTQYF.

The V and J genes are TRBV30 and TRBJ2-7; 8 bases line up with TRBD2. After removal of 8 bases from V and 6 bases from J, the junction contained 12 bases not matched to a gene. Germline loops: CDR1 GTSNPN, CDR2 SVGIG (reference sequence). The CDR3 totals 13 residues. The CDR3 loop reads CAQMASGRGEQYF. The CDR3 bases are TGTGCCCAGATGGCTAGCGGGCGAGGCGAGCAGTACTTC.

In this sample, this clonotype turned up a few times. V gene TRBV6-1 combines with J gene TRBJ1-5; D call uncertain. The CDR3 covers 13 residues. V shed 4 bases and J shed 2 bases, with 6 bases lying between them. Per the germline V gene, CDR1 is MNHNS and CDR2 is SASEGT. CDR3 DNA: TGTGCCAGCAGTGTTGATGGCAATCAGCCCCAGCATTTT. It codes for CASSVDGNQPQHF.

CDR3 coding DNA: TGTGCCATCACCCCGGGGCCAGACCGAGAGACCCAGTACTTC. Its translation is CAITPGPDRETQYF. The V call is TRBV10-3, the J call TRBJ2-5; D assignment may be TRBD1 or TRBD2 (5 bases each). The V end was cut by 7 bases, the J end by 4 bases, with 16 bases between. This CDR3 region has 14 residues. Germline assignment: CDR1 ENHRY and CDR2 SYGVKD.

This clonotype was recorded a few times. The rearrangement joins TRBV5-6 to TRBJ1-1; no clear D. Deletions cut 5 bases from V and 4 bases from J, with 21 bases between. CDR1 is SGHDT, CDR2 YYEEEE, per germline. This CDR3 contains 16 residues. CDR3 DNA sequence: TGTGCCAGCAGTCTTGGACCTCCTATAAGTAGCACTGAAGCTTTCTTT. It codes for CASSLGPPISSTEAFF. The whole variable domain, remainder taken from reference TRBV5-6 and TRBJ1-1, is DAGVTQSPTHLIKTRGQQVTLRCSPKSGHDTVSWYQQALGQGPQFIFQYYEEEERQRGNFPDRFSGHQFPNYSSELNVNALLLGDSALYLCASSLGPPISSTEAFFGQGTRLTVV.

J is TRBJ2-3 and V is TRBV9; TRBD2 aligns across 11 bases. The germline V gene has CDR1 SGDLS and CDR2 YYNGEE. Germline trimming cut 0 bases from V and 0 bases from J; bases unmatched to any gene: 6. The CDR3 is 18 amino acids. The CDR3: CASSVGLAGYLSTDTQYF. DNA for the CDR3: TGTGCCAGCAGCGTAGGACTAGCGGGGTACCTCAGCACAGATACGCAGTATTTT.

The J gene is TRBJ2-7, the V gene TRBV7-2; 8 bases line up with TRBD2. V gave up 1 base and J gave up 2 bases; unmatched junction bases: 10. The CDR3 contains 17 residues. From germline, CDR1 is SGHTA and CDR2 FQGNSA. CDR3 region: CASSLGVSGEAAYEQYF. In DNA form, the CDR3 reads TGTGCCAGCAGCTTAGGGGTTAGCGGGGAGGCGGCCTACGAGCAGTACTTC. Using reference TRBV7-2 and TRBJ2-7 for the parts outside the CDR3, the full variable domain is GAGVSQSPSNKVTEKGKDVELRCDPISGHTALYWYRQSLGQGLEFLIYFQGNSAPDKSGLPSDRFSAERTGGSVSTLTIQRTQQEDSAVYLCASSLGVSGEAAYEQYFGPGTRLTVT.

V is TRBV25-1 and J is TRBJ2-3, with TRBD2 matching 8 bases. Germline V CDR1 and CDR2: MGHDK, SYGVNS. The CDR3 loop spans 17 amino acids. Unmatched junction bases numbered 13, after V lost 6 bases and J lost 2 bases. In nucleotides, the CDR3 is TGTGCCAGCAGAACGGGACTAGGGGGATTTATCACAGATACGCAGTATTTT. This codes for CASRTGLGGFITDTQYF.

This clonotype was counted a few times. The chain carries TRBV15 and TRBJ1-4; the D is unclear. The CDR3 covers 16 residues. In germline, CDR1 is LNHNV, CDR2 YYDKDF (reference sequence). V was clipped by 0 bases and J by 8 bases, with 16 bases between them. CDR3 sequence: CATSREKGGPGEKLFF. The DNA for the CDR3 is TGTGCCACCAGCAGAGAAAAGGGAGGGCCTGGGGAAAAACTGTTTTTT.

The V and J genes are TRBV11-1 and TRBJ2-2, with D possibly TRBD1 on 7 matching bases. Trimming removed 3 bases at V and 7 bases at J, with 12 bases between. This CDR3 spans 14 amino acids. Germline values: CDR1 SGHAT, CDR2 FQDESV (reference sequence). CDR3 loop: CASSFRGAVGELFF. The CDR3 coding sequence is TGTGCCAGCAGCTTCAGGGGGGCGGTCGGGGAGCTGTTTTTT.

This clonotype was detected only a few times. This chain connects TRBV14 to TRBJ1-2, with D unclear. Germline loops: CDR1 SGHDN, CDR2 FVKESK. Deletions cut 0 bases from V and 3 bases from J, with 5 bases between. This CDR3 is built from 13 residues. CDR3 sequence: CASSQEMDYGYTF. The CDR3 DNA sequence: TGTGCCAGCAGCCAAGAGATGGACTATGGCTACACCTTC.

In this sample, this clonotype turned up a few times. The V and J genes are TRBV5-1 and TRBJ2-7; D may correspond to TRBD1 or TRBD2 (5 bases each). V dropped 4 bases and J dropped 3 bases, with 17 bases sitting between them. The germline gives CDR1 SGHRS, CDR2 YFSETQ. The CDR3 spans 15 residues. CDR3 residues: CASSPLGDGHYEQYF. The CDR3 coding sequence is TGCGCCAGCAGCCCACTCGGGGACGGCCACTACGAGCAGTACTTC. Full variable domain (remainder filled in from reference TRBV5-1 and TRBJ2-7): KAGVTQTPRYLIKTRGQQVTLSCSPISGHRSVSWYQQTPGQGLQFLFEYFSETQRNKGNFPGRFSGRQFSNSRSEMNVSTLELGDSALYLCASSPLGDGHYEQYFGPGTRLTVT.

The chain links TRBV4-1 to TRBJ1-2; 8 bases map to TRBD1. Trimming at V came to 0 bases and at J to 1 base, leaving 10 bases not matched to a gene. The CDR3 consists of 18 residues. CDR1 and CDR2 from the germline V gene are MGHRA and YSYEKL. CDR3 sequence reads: CASSQEIRTGPNNYGYTF. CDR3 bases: TGCGCCAGCAGCCAAGAGATTCGGACAGGGCCCAATAACTATGGCTACACCTTC.

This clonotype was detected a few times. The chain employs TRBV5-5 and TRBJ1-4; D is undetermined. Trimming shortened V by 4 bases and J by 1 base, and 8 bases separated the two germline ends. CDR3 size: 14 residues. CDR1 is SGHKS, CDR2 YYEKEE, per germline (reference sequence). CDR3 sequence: CASSLWGTNEKLFF. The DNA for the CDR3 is TGTGCCAGCAGCCTGTGGGGAACTAATGAAAAACTGTTTTTT. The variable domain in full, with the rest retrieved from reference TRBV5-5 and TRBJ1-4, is DAGVTQSPTHLIKTRGQQVTLRCSPISGHKSVSWYQQVLGQGPQFIFQYYEKEERGRGNFPDRFSARQFPNYSSELNVNALLLGDSALYLCASSLWGTNEKLFFGSGTQLSVL.

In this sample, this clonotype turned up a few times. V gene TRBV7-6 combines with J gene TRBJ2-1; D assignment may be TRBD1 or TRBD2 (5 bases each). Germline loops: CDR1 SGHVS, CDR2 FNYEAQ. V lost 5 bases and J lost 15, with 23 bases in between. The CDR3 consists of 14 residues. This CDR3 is CASSVGPGPGSWFF. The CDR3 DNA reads TGTGCCAGCAGCGTCGGACCGGGACCGGGATCCTGGTTCTTC.

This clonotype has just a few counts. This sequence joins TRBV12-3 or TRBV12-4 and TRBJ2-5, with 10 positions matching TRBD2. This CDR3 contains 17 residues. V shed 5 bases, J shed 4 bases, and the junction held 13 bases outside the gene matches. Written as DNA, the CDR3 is TGTGCCAGCAGTCCACGATTCCTAGCGGGAGTGGGAGAGACCCAGTACTTC. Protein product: CASSPRFLAGVGETQYF.

For the CDR3, the DNA is TGTGCCACCAGCAGAGATGTTTGGATCTCCAGCTACAATGAGCAGTTCTTC. It specifies CATSRDVWISSYNEQFF. The chain is built from TRBV15 and TRBJ2-1; D gene ambiguous. Between the trimmed V and J ends, which lost 0 bases and 3 bases, there was a span of 15 bases. The germline CDR1 and CDR2 sequences are LNHNV and YYDKDF (reference sequence). The CDR3 consists of 17 residues.

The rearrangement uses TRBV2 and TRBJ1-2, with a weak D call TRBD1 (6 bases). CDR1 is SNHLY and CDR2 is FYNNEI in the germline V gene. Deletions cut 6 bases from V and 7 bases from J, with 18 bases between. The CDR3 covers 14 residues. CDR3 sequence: CASRDVGGLPGYTF. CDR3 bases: TGTGCCAGCAGGGACGTGGGGGGGCTTCCTGGCTACACCTTC.

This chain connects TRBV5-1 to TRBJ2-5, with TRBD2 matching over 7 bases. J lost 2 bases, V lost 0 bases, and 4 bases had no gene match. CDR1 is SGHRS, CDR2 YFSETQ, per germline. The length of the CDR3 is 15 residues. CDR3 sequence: CASSLEPSGQETQYF. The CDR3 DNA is TGCGCCAGCAGCTTGGAGCCTAGCGGACAAGAGACCCAGTACTTC.

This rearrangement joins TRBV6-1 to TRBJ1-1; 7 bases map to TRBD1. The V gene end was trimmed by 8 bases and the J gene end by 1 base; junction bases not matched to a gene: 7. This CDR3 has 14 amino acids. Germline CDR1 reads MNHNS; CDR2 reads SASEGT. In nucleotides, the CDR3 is TGTGCCAGCCTAAGAGGGGGCGCGAACACTGAAGCTTTCTTT. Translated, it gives CASLRGGANTEAFF.

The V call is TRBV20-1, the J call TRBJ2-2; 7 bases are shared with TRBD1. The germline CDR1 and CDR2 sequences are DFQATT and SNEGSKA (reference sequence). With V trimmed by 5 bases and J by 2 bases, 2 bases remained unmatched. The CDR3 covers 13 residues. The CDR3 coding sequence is TGCAGTGCTTGGGACAGTAACACCGGGGAGCTGTTTTTT. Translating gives CSAWDSNTGELFF.

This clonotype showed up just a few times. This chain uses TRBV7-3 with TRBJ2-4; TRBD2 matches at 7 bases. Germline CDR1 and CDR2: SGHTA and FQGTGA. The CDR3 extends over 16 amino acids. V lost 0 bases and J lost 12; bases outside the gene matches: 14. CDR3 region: CASSLTPLAGRDHQYF. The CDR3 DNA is TGTGCCAGCAGCTTAACCCCCCTCGCTGGGAGGGATCATCAGTACTTC.